The present entry profiles one TCR beta chain with its context. The sample originates from a study of shared clonotypes between healthy human individuals. Measured with immunoSEQ multiplex PCR; TCRdb has only the in-frame clones, and not every one. Among roughly 2.2 million clones listed, 80% to 95% were seen once. CDR1 SGDLS and CDR2 YYNGEE come from the germline V gene. The CDR3 loop spans 15 amino acids. The V and J ends lost 0 bases and 2 bases respectively, with 12 bases between them. The specimen sequenced was naive CD4+ T cells from PBMCs. Subset: CD45RA+ positively selected. This chain joins TRBV9 and TRBJ2-7, with a possible D match to TRBD2 (5 bases). The receptor comes from a man between 18 and 29 years old in good health. Some clones in this sample may be carry-over from other donors' samples. In nucleotides, the CDR3 is TGTGCCAGCAGCGTAGGTGGGAGATCCCCCTACGAGCAGTACTTC. This sequence encodes CASSVGGRSPYEQYF.